These 15 T cell receptor beta chains were all obtained from the same sample, sequenced in a study of blood T cell repertoires in COVID-19. Some clones are missing from TCRdb's copy, which holds only in-frame ones; the method was immunoSEQ multiplex PCR. Found here are 200,000 to 300,000 clones, about 91% of them singletons; the top ten hold approximately 2.6%. Sequenced input: peripheral blood. These TCRs come from a person aged 18-30 years with COVID-19, enrolled during active disease.

The chain employs TRBV7-9 and TRBJ2-7, with 9 nucleotides matching TRBD1. The CDR3 sequence is 16 residues long. Germline values: CDR1 SEHNR, CDR2 FQNEAQ (reference sequence). J lost 1 base, V lost 5 bases, and 9 bases had no gene match. CDR3 sequence reads: CASSKKGQGISYEQYF. The DNA of the CDR3 is TGTGCCAGCAGCAAGAAAGGACAGGGGATTTCCTACGAGCAGTACTTC.

The chain uses TRBV10-3 and TRBJ1-5; 7 positions match TRBD1. The CDR3 totals 12 residues. V shed 8 bases and J 4 bases; nucleotides not matched to a gene: 2. Germline CDR1 ENHRY, CDR2 SYGVKD. The CDR3 region is CAIQGVNQPQHF. The CDR3 DNA reads TGTGCCATCCAGGGGGTTAATCAGCCCCAGCATTTT.

In this sample, this clone turned up once. The genes are TRBV2 and TRBJ2-7; 7 bases match TRBD2. V lost 5 bases and J lost 4; bases outside the gene matches: 5. CDR1 is SNHLY and CDR2 is FYNNEI in the germline V gene. The CDR3 is 13 residues long. The DNA for the CDR3 is TGTGCCAGCAGTAAACTAGCGTCGTACGAGCAGTACTTC. This translates into CASSKLASYEQYF.

This chain uses TRBV19 with TRBJ1-6, with D possibly being TRBD1 (5 bases). Trimming left V 5 bases short and J 12 bases short, with 20 bases between. The CDR3 runs to 15 residues. The germline V gene has CDR1 LNHDA and CDR2 SQIVND (reference sequence). This CDR3 reads CASSPTGDAALPLHF. The CDR3 DNA reads TGTGCCAGTAGTCCGACGGGGGACGCAGCTCTACCCCTCCACTTT.

The gene calls are TRBV6-5 and TRBJ1-4; TRBD1 aligns across 8 bases. Per the germline V gene, CDR1 is MNHEY and CDR2 is SVGAGI. V was clipped by 6 bases and J by 8 bases; unmatched bases: 8. CDR3 length: 14 amino acids. CDR3 coding DNA: TGTGCCAGCAGGACGGTCGCAGGGGGCGAAAAACTGTTTTTT. This encodes CASRTVAGGEKLFF.

The J gene is TRBJ1-5, the V gene TRBV7-8; D perhaps matches TRBD1 (6 bases). The length of the CDR3 is 18 residues. Germline CDR1 and CDR2: SGHVS and FQNEAQ. The V and J ends lost 4 bases and 0 bases respectively, with 19 bases between them. DNA of the CDR3: TGTGCCAGCAGCTCTCACCCCAGGGACATATATAGCAATCAGCCCCAGCATTTT. Protein: CASSSHPRDIYSNQPQHF.

The rearrangement uses TRBV19 and TRBJ2-5; D call uncertain. Germline V CDR1 and CDR2: LNHDA, SQIVND (reference sequence). V was shortened by 3 bases and J by 5 bases, with 7 bases between the two germline ends. The CDR3 extends over 12 amino acids. DNA for the CDR3: TGTGCCAGTAGTATGGGCCGCGAGACCCAGTACTTC. The encoded protein is CASSMGRETQYF.

This clone occurred a few times. The chain couples TRBV7-8 to TRBJ2-3; 7 bases align to TRBD1. CDR3 size: 15 residues. After removal of 5 bases from V and 0 bases from J, the junction contained 5 bases not matched to a gene. CDR1 is SGHVS, CDR2 FQNEAQ, per germline. In nucleotides, the CDR3 is TGTGCCAGCAGCCGAGGGGGCCGGAGCACAGATACGCAGTATTTT. Residues: CASSRGGRSTDTQYF.

This clone was seen only a few times. The J gene is TRBJ2-7, the V gene TRBV3-1 (or the pseudogene TRBV3-2), with TRBD2 identical over 10 bases. The V gene end was trimmed by 3 bases and the J gene end by 2 bases; junction bases not matched to a gene: 4. CDR1 is LGHDT, CDR2 YNNKEL, per germline (reference sequence). The CDR3 sequence is 15 residues long. The CDR3 sequence is CASSHLAGDAYEQYF. The CDR3 DNA is TGTGCCAGCAGCCATCTAGCGGGAGATGCCTACGAGCAGTACTTC.

The CDR3 reads CASKNIEKLFF. CDR3 nucleotides: TGTGCCAGCAAGAACATTGAAAAACTGTTTTTT. V is TRBV2 and J is TRBJ1-4; D call uncertain. Trimming removed 7 bases at V and 7 bases at J, with 7 bases between. CDR1 SNHLY and CDR2 FYNNEI come from the germline V gene. This CDR3 has 11 amino acids.

The genes are TRBV4-1 and TRBJ2-3, with 9 bases identical to TRBD2. The CDR3 is 17 amino acids. After removal of 3 bases from V and 2 bases from J, the junction contained 9 bases not matched to a gene. CDR1 is MGHRA and CDR2 is YSYEKL in the germline V gene. CDR3 sequence reads: CASSQGGLAHTTDTQYF. The DNA for the CDR3 is TGCGCCAGCAGCCAGGGCGGACTAGCGCACACCACAGATACGCAGTATTTT.

The rearrangement joins TRBV2 to TRBJ1-4; perhaps TRBD1 as D (5 bases). The CDR3 has 14 residues. Trimming took 6 bases from V and 4 from J, leaving 12 bases between them. The V gene's germline CDR1 is SNHLY and CDR2 FYNNEI. The CDR3 sequence: CASRTGGYNEKLFF. CDR3 sequence (DNA): TGTGCCAGCAGGACCGGGGGGTATAATGAAAAACTGTTTTTT. The variable domain in full, completed from reference TRBV2 and TRBJ1-4, reads EPEVTQTPSHQVTQMGQEVILRCVPISNHLYFYWYRQILGQKVEFLVSFYNNEISEKSEIFDDQFSVERPDGSNFTLKIRSTKLEDSAMYFCASRTGGYNEKLFFGSGTQLSVL.

The V call is TRBV29-1, the J call TRBJ2-5; 9 bases are a match to TRBD1. Germline V lookup: CDR1 SQVTM, CDR2 ANQGSEA. The CDR3 is made up of 14 amino acids. The junction had 8 bases not matched to a gene; V was cut back by 7 bases and J by 2 bases. CDR3 coding DNA: TGCAGCGCGCTTCCGGGACAGGGACAAGAGACCCAGTACTTC. Protein sequence: CSALPGQGQETQYF.

The genes are TRBV7-9 and TRBJ2-5, with D uncertain. This CDR3 comprises 12 residues. The V end was cut by 1 base, the J end by 5 bases, with 5 bases between. Germline V gives CDR1 SEHNR, CDR2 FQNEAQ (reference sequence). The CDR3 nucleotides are TGTGCCAGCAGCTTAGTCCCGGAGACCCAGTACTTC. Protein: CASSLVPETQYF.

This chain links TRBV6-2 or TRBV6-3 with TRBJ2-1, with TRBD2 matching over 7 bases. Trimming cost V 4 bases and J 9 bases; bases outside gene matches: 15. This CDR3 has 16 amino acids. The germline CDR1 and CDR2 sequences are MNHEY and SVGEGT. CDR3 DNA sequence: TGTGCCAGCAGTTCGGCGACTGTCGGGAGGATCGGTGAGCAGTTCTTC. It specifies CASSSATVGRIGEQFF.